The clone carrying this TCR beta chain was counted a single time. The sample comes from a study of early stage breast cancer tumors. Germline CDR1 and CDR2: MDHEN and SYDVKM. The CDR3 totals 13 residues. V lost 7 bases to trimming and J lost 6 bases, with 16 bases between them. This table comes from immunoSEQ multiplex PCR, and its TCRdb copy is limited to in-frame clones, with some not included. The sample records about 72,000 clones, around four fifths being singletons. This sequence originates from a person in their sixties with breast cancer. This sequence joins TRBV28 and TRBJ2-7; the D gene is possibly TRBD1 (6 bases). Sequencing input: blood. The DNA for the CDR3 is TGTGCCAGCACCCTAAACAGGGCGGGCGAGCAGTACTTC. Residues: CASTLNRAGEQYF.